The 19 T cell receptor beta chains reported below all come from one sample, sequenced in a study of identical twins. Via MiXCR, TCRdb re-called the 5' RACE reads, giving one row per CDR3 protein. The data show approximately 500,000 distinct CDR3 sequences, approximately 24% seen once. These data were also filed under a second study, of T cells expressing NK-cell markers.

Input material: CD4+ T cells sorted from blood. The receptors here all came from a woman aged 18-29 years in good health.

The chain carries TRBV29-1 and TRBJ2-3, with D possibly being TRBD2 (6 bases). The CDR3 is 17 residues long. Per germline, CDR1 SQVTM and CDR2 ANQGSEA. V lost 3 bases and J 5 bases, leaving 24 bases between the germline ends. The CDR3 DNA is TGCAGCGTTGAGCTCGGAACGGGGGTGCCCCCGGGAGATACGCAGTATTTT. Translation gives CSVELGTGVPPGDTQYF.

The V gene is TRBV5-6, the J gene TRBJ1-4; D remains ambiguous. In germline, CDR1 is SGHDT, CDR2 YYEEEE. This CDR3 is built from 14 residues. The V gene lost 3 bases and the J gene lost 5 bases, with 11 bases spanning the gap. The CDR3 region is CASSYGGKNEKLFF. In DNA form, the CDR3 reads TGTGCCAGCAGCTACGGAGGCAAGAATGAAAAACTGTTTTTT. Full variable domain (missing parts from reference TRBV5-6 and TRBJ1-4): DAGVTQSPTHLIKTRGQQVTLRCSPKSGHDTVSWYQQALGQGPQFIFQYYEEEERQRGNFPDRFSGHQFPNYSSELNVNALLLGDSALYLCASSYGGKNEKLFFGSGTQLSVL.

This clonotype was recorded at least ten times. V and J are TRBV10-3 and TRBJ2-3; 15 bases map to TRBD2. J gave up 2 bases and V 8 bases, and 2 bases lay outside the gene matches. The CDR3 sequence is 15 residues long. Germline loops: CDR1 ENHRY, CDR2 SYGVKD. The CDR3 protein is CAIGLAGGSTDTQYF. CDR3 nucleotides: TGTGCCATCGGACTAGCGGGAGGGTCCACAGATACGCAGTATTTT.

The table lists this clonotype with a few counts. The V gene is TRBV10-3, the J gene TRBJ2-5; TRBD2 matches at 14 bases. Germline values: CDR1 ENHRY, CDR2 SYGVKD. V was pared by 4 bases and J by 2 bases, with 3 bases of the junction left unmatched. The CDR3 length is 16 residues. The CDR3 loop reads CAISVGTSGGQETQYF. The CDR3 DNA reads TGTGCCATCAGTGTTGGGACTAGCGGGGGACAAGAGACCCAGTACTTC.

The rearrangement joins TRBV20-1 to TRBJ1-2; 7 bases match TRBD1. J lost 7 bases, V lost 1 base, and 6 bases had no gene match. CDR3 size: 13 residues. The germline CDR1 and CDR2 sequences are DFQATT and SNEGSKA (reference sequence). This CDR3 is CSARVEGAAGYTF. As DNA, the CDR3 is TGCAGTGCTAGAGTTGAGGGGGCGGCTGGCTACACCTTC.

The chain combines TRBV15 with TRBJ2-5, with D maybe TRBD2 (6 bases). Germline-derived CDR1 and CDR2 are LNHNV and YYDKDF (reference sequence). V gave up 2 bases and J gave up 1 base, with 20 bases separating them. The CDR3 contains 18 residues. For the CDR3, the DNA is TGTGCCACCAGCAGACCAACTTTAGCGGAACCCTTCCAAGAGACCCAGTACTTC. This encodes CATSRPTLAEPFQETQYF.

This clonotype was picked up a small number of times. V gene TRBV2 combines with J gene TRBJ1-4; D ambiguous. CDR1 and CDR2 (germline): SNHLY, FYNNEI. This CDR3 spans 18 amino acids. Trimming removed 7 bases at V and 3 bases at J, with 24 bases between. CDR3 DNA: TGTGCCAGCATGGTGCTGCTCTTTCTGGGTCTAGCTAATGAAAAACTGTTTTTT. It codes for CASMVLLFLGLANEKLFF.

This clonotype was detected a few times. The CDR3 loop is CSVGGGSSYNEQFF. The CDR3 DNA follows: TGCAGCGTTGGGGGCGGGAGCTCCTACAATGAGCAGTTCTTC. The V call is TRBV29-1, the J call TRBJ2-1; 7 nucleotides line up with TRBD2. Germline CDR1 reads SQVTM; CDR2 reads ANQGSEA. V dropped 4 bases and J dropped 0; count of bases not matched to a gene: 3. CDR3 length: 14 residues.

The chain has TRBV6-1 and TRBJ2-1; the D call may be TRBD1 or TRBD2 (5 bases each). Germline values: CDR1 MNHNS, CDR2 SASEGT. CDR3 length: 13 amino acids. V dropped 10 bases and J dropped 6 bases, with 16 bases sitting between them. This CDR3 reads CATSGRHINEQFF. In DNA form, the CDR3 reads TGTGCCACCTCGGGACGCCATATCAATGAGCAGTTCTTC.

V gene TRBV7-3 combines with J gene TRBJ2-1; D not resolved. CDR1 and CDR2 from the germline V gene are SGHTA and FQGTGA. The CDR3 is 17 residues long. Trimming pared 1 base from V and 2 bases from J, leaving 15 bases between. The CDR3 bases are TGTGCCAGCAGCTTAAAGGCCTTAGATGGCACCTACAATGAGCAGTTCTTC. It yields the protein CASSLKALDGTYNEQFF.

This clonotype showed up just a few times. The CDR3 DNA reads TGTGCCAGCAGTTACTCGAATGCCGGCCACTATGGCTACACCTTC. Translation: CASSYSNAGHYGYTF. This chain joins TRBV6-5 and TRBJ1-2, with D uncertain. This CDR3 is 15 amino acids long. The V end was cut by 0 bases, the J end by 3 bases, with 11 bases between. Germline loops: CDR1 MNHEY, CDR2 SVGAGI.

CDR3 nucleotides: TGTGCCAGCAGTTTCGCCAGGTATAGCAATCAGCCCCAGCATTTT. It specifies CASSFARYSNQPQHF. This chain connects TRBV12-3 or TRBV12-4 to TRBJ1-5; unclear D gene. Trimming shortened V by 3 bases and J by 0 bases, and 9 bases separated the two germline ends. The CDR3 is made up of 15 amino acids.

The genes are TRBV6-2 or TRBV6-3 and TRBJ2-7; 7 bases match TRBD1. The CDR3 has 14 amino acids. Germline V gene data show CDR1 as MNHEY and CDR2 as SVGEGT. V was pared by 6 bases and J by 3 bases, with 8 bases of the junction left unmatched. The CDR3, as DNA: TGTGCCAGCAGGGGGACAGCAAGTTACTACGAGCAGTACTTC. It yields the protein CASRGTASYYEQYF.

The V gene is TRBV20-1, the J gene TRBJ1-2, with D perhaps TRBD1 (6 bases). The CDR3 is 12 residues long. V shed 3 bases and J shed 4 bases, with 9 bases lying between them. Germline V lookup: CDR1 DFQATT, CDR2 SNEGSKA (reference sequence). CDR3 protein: CSARLQGYGYTF. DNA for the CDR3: TGCAGTGCTAGGTTACAGGGCTATGGCTACACCTTC.

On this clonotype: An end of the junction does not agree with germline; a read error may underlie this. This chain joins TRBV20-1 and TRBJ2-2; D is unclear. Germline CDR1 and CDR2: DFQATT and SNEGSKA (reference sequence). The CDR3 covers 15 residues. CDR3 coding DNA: TGCTGTGCTAAGAAGGGCAGCTCGAACACCGGGGAGCTGTTTTTT. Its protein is CCAKKGSSNTGELFF.

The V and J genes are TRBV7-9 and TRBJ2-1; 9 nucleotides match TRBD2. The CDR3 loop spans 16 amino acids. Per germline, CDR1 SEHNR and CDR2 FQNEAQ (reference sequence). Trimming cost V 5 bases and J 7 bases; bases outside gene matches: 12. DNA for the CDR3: TGTGCCAGCAGCCCCACTATAGCGGGGGTCAGGAATGAGCAGTTCTTC. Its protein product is CASSPTIAGVRNEQFF.

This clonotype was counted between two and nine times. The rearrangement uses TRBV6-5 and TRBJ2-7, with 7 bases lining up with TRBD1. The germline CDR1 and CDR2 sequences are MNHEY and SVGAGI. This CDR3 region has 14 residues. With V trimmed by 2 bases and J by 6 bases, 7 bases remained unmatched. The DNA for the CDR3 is TGTGCCAGCAGTTACCTTAGGGGGCTGGGCGAGCAGTACTTC. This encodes CASSYLRGLGEQYF.

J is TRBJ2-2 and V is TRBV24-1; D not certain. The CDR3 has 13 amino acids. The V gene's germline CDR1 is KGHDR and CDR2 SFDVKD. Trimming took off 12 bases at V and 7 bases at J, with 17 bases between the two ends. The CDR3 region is CAPTTGYDGELFF. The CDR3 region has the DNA TGTGCCCCCACGACGGGTTACGACGGGGAGCTGTTTTTT.

CDR3 residues: CASSFITVTGGHFTDTQYF. CDR3 nucleotide sequence: TGTGCCAGCAGCTTCATTACAGTGACCGGGGGGCACTTCACAGATACGCAGTATTTT. The gene calls are TRBV11-2 and TRBJ2-3; tentatively, D is TRBD2 (7 bases). The V gene lost 3 bases and the J gene lost 2 bases, with 24 bases spanning the gap. Germline assignment: CDR1 SGHAT and CDR2 FQNNGV. The CDR3 has 19 amino acids. The full variable domain, in which reference TRBV11-2 and TRBJ2-3 provide the parts outside the CDR3, is EAGVAQSPRYKIIEKRQSVAFWCNPISGHATLYWYQQILGQGPKLLIQFQNNGVVDDSQLPKDRFSAERLKGVDSTLKIQPAKLEDSAVYLCASSFITVTGGHFTDTQYFGPGTRLTVL.